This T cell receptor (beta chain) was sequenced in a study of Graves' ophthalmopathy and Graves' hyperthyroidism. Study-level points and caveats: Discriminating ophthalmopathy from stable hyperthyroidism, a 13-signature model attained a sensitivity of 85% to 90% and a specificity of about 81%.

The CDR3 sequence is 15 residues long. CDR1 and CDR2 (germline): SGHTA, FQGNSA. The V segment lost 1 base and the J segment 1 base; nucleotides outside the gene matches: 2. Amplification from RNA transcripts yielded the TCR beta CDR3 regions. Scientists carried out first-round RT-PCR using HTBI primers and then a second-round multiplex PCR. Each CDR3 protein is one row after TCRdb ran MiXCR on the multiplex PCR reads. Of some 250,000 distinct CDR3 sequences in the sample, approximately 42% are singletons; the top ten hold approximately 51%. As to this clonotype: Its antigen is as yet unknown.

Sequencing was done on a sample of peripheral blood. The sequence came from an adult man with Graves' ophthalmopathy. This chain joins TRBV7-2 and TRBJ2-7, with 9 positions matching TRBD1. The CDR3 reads CASSLVGQGSYEQYF. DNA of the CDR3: TGTGCCAGCAGCTTAGTTGGACAGGGGTCCTACGAGCAGTACTTC.